This TCR beta chain came from a study of quantifying T cell responses using KT2 cells. In the study overall: Reverse transcription used primers in the TCR alpha and beta constant regions. Study-level findings and limits: At about one KT2 cell per 100,000 PBMC, KT2 sequences were still detected. Very high KT2 spike-in numbers caused saturation in KT2 sequence detection.

A single-stranded UMI oligo with SP2 sequence was ligated to cDNA 3' ends. The first PCR ran roughly 4 cycles with an equimolar RC1.1 and RC1.2 beta primer mix. Via MiXCR, TCRdb re-called the UMI-ligation and nested PCR reads, giving one row per CDR3 protein. The data contain just under 50,000 distinct CDR3 sequences, 11% of them seen just once; the ten biggest clones take up about 10%. The germline gives CDR1 LGHNT, CDR2 FRNRAP. Trimming cost V 2 bases and J 0 bases, with 14 bases left between them. This CDR3 has 17 amino acids. This clonotype was seen more than once but under ten times. What it recognizes is unknown.

The TCR originated in a human donor. The V call is TRBV12-5, the J call TRBJ1-5; D is possibly TRBD1 (6 bases). Material for sequencing was PBMCs spiked with cells of the T cell clone KT2. In DNA, the CDR3 is TGTGCTAGTGGTTTGATACTTCAGGGGAATAGCAATCAGCCCCAGCATTTT. This translates into CASGLILQGNSNQPQHF. The whole variable domain, filled in from reference TRBV12-5 and TRBJ1-5, reads DARVTQTPRHKVTEMGQEVTMRCQPILGHNTVFWYRQTMMQGLELLAYFRNRAPLDDSGMPKDRFSAEMPDATLATLKIQPSEPRDSAVYFCASGLILQGNSNQPQHFGDGTRLSIL.